The 28 T cell receptor beta chains presented below share a single source sample, sequenced in a study of blood T cells in healthy people across ages. It was with a sample-barcoded 5' primer and a J-beta primer mix that a second PCR of about 7 to 12 cycles was run. One entry per CDR3 protein, called by TCRdb with MiXCR from the 5' RACE reads. The table has 1,300,000 or so distinct CDR3 sequences, almost 60% seen once. Material: blood. These receptor sequences come from a man between 18 and 35 years old in good health.

The chain recombines TRBV2 with TRBJ2-7; TRBD1 aligns across 8 bases. Trimming took 7 bases from V and 3 from J; bases not matched to a gene: 5. The CDR3 extends over 13 amino acids. Germline V gives CDR1 SNHLY, CDR2 FYNNEI. The CDR3 loop is CASMTGELYEQYF. As DNA, the CDR3 is TGTGCCAGCATGACAGGGGAACTCTACGAGCAGTACTTC.

This chain links TRBV3-1 with TRBJ2-5, with D tentatively TRBD2 (5 bases). CDR1 and CDR2 (germline): LGHDT, YNNKEL (reference sequence). Trimming shortened V by 1 base and J by 4 bases, and 10 bases separated the two germline ends. The CDR3 has 14 amino acids. The CDR3 bases are TGTGCCAGCAGCCAAGCGAGGGTGGGAGAGACCCAGTACTTC. Protein: CASSQARVGETQYF.

For the CDR3, the DNA is TGTGCCAGCAGCCCGTGGGCTGCGGGAGGAGAGACCCAGTACTTC. This gives the protein CASSPWAAGGETQYF. This rearrangement joins TRBV11-1 to TRBJ2-5; 8 bases fit TRBD2. The CDR3 totals 15 residues. V was clipped by 5 bases and J by 4 bases; unmatched bases: 9. The germline V gene encodes CDR1 SGHAT and CDR2 FQDESV (reference sequence).

The chain joins TRBV7-6 to TRBJ2-5; no clear D. The germline CDR1 and CDR2 sequences are SGHVS and FNYEAQ. V lost 4 bases and J 1 base, leaving 13 bases between the germline ends. CDR3 length: 15 amino acids. CDR3 residues: CASSSPSGFQETQYF. The CDR3 coding sequence is TGTGCCAGCAGCTCCCCGTCCGGGTTCCAAGAGACCCAGTACTTC.

The chain couples TRBV4-2 to TRBJ1-2; perhaps TRBD1 as D (5 bases). This CDR3 contains 16 residues. Between the trimmed V and J ends, which lost 1 base and 4 bases, there was a span of 16 bases. Germline V gives CDR1 LGHNA, CDR2 YNFKEQ. CDR3 in DNA: TGTGCCAGCAGCCAAGTCATAGAGGGGTACGGCTATGGCTACACCTTC. It codes for CASSQVIEGYGYGYTF.

V is TRBV6-5 and J is TRBJ2-7, with 12 bases lining up with TRBD2. The CDR3 has 19 amino acids. CDR1 and CDR2 (germline): MNHEY, SVGAGI. Trimming at V came to 4 bases and at J to 3 bases, leaving 16 bases not matched to a gene. This CDR3 is CASSFQTSGRVSGSYEQYF. The CDR3 nucleotides read TGTGCCAGCAGTTTTCAGACTAGCGGGAGAGTTTCTGGGAGCTACGAGCAGTACTTC.

V gene TRBV28 combines with J gene TRBJ2-1; TRBD2 matches at 9 bases. CDR1 is MDHEN and CDR2 is SYDVKM in the germline V gene. The trim removed 5 bases at V and 5 bases at J, leaving 7 bases unmatched. The CDR3 contains 15 residues. The CDR3 DNA reads TGTGCCAGCAGTCCAAGCGGGAGGCGAAACAATGAGCAGTTCTTC. Residues: CASSPSGRRNNEQFF.

This clonotype turned up a few times. The J gene is TRBJ1-4, the V gene TRBV7-6; 7 positions agree with TRBD1. CDR1 and CDR2 (germline): SGHVS, FNYEAQ. CDR3 length: 16 amino acids. V shed 5 bases and J 4 bases; nucleotides not matched to a gene: 10. The CDR3 is CASSPSPDRHNEKLFF. Written as DNA, the CDR3 is TGTGCCAGCAGCCCGTCTCCGGACAGGCATAATGAAAAACTGTTTTTT.

J is TRBJ1-2 and V is TRBV9, with 10 positions matching TRBD1. The CDR3 extends over 15 amino acids. Germline CDR1 SGDLS, CDR2 YYNGEE. The V gene end was trimmed by 4 bases and the J gene end by 7 bases; junction bases not matched to a gene: 10. The CDR3 loop reads CASSPGQGPGSGYTF. In DNA form, the CDR3 reads TGTGCCAGCAGCCCGGGACAGGGGCCGGGAAGTGGCTACACCTTC.

This clonotype was seen a handful of times. CDR3 coding DNA: TGTGCCAGCAGCTTATCTAGCTTCGATGAGCAGTTCTTC. Its protein product is CASSLSSFDEQFF. The chain joins TRBV7-9 to TRBJ2-1; maybe TRBD2 (5 bases). Germline CDR1 and CDR2: SEHNR and FQNEAQ (reference sequence). CDR3 size: 13 residues. The V gene lost 2 bases and the J gene lost 8 bases, with 10 bases spanning the gap.

The gene calls are TRBV5-1 and TRBJ1-4; 8 nucleotides align to TRBD1. CDR1 and CDR2 (germline): SGHRS, YFSETQ. The CDR3 has 17 amino acids. V gave up 0 bases and J gave up 0 bases; unmatched junction bases: 4. CDR3 residues: CASSLDGQGTTNEKLFF. CDR3 DNA sequence: TGCGCCAGCAGCTTGGACGGACAGGGAACAACTAATGAAAAACTGTTTTTT.

The CDR3 DNA reads TGTGCCGGTACCGGGACTAACTACAATGAGCAGTTCTTC. Its translation: CAGTGTNYNEQFF. The chain carries TRBV6-6 and TRBJ2-1, with 7 bases that match TRBD2. Germline-derived CDR1 and CDR2 are MNHNY and SVGAGI (reference sequence). The CDR3 sequence is 13 residues long. The V gene end was trimmed by 11 bases and the J gene end by 3 bases; junction bases not matched to a gene: 7.

This clonotype has a single count. The chain combines TRBV5-1 with TRBJ2-5; no clear D. The germline V and J ends were trimmed by 0 bases and 2 bases, with 11 bases remaining between them. Germline values: CDR1 SGHRS, CDR2 YFSETQ. CDR3 size: 15 residues. As DNA, the CDR3 is TGCGCCAGCAGCTTGGTCCCGGCTTCACAAGAGACCCAGTACTTC. This encodes CASSLVPASQETQYF.

On this clonotype: The junction departs from germline at one end; a sequencing error may be responsible. The chain has TRBV4-2 and TRBJ2-7, with D perhaps matching TRBD2 (5 bases). Germline V gene sequence: CDR1 LGHNA, CDR2 YNFKEQ. The CDR3 is 16 residues long. Here the CDR3 reads CASSQPQEAHSCEQYF. The DNA for the CDR3 is TGTGCCAGCAGCCAACCCCAGGAGGCCCACTCCTGCGAGCAGTACTTC.

V gene TRBV27 combines with J gene TRBJ2-1, with TRBD1 as a possible D gene (5 bases). Per the germline V gene, CDR1 is MNHEY and CDR2 is SMNVEV (reference sequence). V was shortened by 3 bases and J by 8 bases, with 11 bases between the two germline ends. This CDR3 is 13 amino acids long. CDR3 in DNA: TGTGCCAGCAGTTTCCAGGGTAATGATGAGCAGTTCTTC. It encodes CASSFQGNDEQFF.

The V and J genes are TRBV29-1 and TRBJ2-7, with 9 bases aligning to TRBD2. Trimming took 6 bases from V and 2 from J; bases not matched to a gene: 8. Germline CDR1 SQVTM, CDR2 ANQGSEA. This CDR3 contains 14 residues. CDR3 in amino acids: CSVTLAGTTYEQYF. The DNA of the CDR3 is TGCAGCGTGACCCTAGCGGGGACTACCTACGAGCAGTACTTC.

Regarding this clonotype: At one boundary the junction diverges from the germline segment, which might be a read error. CDR3 residues: CASALDRGDQSQHF. CDR3 sequence (DNA): TGTGCCAGCGCCTTGGACAGGGGGGATCAGTCCCAGCATTTT. The chain is built from TRBV12-3 or TRBV12-4 and TRBJ1-5, with 10 bases fitting TRBD1. The CDR3 is 14 amino acids.

The V call is TRBV12-3 or TRBV12-4, the J call TRBJ2-4; no clear D. The ends were cut back, 6 bases at V and 13 bases at J, with 25 bases in the middle. The CDR3 consists of 15 residues. The CDR3 nucleotides are TGTGCCAGCAGATACGACGGACGAGGAGTGGGCAAGCAGTACTTC. Residues: CASRYDGRGVGKQYF.

V gene TRBV18 combines with J gene TRBJ2-5, with D perhaps TRBD1 (6 bases). The DNA end is a closer match to TRBJ2-7, so the J assignment may be wrong. The germline V gene encodes CDR1 KGHSH and CDR2 LQKENI. The CDR3 is made up of 14 amino acids. This CDR3 reads CASSPSRDIYEQYF. Here the CDR3 DNA reads TGTGCCAGCTCACCAAGCCGGGACATCTACGAGCAGTACTTC.

The rearrangement uses TRBV7-2 and TRBJ2-1; no reliable D call. The germline gives CDR1 SGHTA, CDR2 FQGNSA. The CDR3 totals 12 residues. V lost 7 bases to trimming and J lost 9 bases, with 13 bases between them. As DNA, the CDR3 is TGTGCCAGCAACAAAGAATTGGGTGAGCAGTTCTTC. Amino acids: CASNKELGEQFF.

The chain has TRBV11-2 and TRBJ2-3, with D maybe TRBD2 (6 bases). With 3 bases removed from V and 0 bases from J, the gap between germline ends came to 10 bases. Germline V CDR1 and CDR2: SGHAT, FQNNGV. The CDR3 is made up of 15 amino acids. The CDR3 DNA follows: TGTGCCAGCAGCTTCCGCGGGACTAGCACAGATACGCAGTATTTT. Amino acid sequence: CASSFRGTSTDTQYF.

This clonotype has only one observation. The chain combines TRBV20-1 with TRBJ1-1; 12 bases are a match to TRBD1. This CDR3 is 15 amino acids long. CDR1 is DFQATT, CDR2 SNEGSKA, per germline (reference sequence). J lost 5 bases, V lost 1 base, and 5 bases had no gene match. CDR3 in DNA: TGCAGTGCTAGAGCGGGACAGGGGGCGGGGACTGAAGCTTTCTTT. This sequence encodes CSARAGQGAGTEAFF.

This clonotype has more than one count but fewer than ten. The chain has TRBV4-2 and TRBJ2-7, with D perhaps TRBD2 (5 bases). V lost 4 bases, J lost 2 bases, and 15 bases lay in between. There are 15 residues in the CDR3. Per germline, CDR1 LGHNA and CDR2 YNFKEQ. CDR3 residues: CASSPGSVSPYEQYF. The CDR3 coding sequence is TGTGCCAGCAGCCCGGGATCGGTGAGTCCCTACGAGCAGTACTTC.

The V and J genes are TRBV5-1 and TRBJ1-1, with a weak D call TRBD1 (6 bases). The V end lost 3 bases, the J end lost 8 bases, and 11 bases lay between the germline ends. Germline V gives CDR1 SGHRS, CDR2 YFSETQ. There are 12 residues in the CDR3. CDR3 protein: CASSSGAPEAFF. The CDR3, as DNA: TGCGCCAGCAGCTCGGGGGCCCCGGAAGCTTTCTTT.

The J gene is TRBJ2-4, the V gene TRBV18, with D possibly being TRBD1 (6 bases). The DNA end is more similar to TRBJ2-7, so the J call may be wrong. This CDR3 is built from 16 residues. The germline CDR1 and CDR2 sequences are KGHSH and LQKENI. The CDR3 reads CASSRRDSSRGYEQYF. Here the CDR3 DNA reads TGTGCCAGCTCAAGACGTGACAGCTCCAGGGGCTACGAGCAGTACTTC.

V usage is TRBV7-2 and J usage is TRBJ1-1; possible D gene TRBD1, 5 bases. Germline V gene sequence: CDR1 SGHTA, CDR2 FQGNSA. With 3 bases removed from V and 0 bases from J, the gap between germline ends came to 14 bases. The CDR3 sequence is 16 residues long. CDR3 sequence reads: CASSFPSGEVNTEAFF. For the CDR3, the DNA is TGTGCCAGCAGCTTTCCGTCGGGGGAGGTGAACACTGAAGCTTTCTTT.

The rearrangement joins TRBV6-1 to TRBJ1-2; D is unclear. V was cut by 0 bases and J by 0 bases, with 8 bases left in between. Germline values: CDR1 MNHNS, CDR2 SASEGT. The CDR3 totals 15 residues. This CDR3 reads CASSEAAMPNYGYTF. DNA of the CDR3: TGTGCCAGCAGTGAAGCAGCGATGCCTAACTATGGCTACACCTTC.

The V call is TRBV7-2, the J call TRBJ1-1; D is unclear. V was clipped by 2 bases and J by 3 bases, with 7 bases between them. Germline loops: CDR1 SGHTA, CDR2 FQGNSA. This CDR3 comprises 13 residues. This CDR3 reads CASSLKWDTEAFF. DNA for the CDR3: TGTGCCAGCAGCTTAAAGTGGGACACTGAAGCTTTCTTT.